Shown below are 25 T cell receptor beta chains from a single sample sequenced in a study of blood T cell repertoires in COVID-19. Profiled with immunoSEQ multiplex PCR; TCRdb holds only in-frame clones, not every one. Counted here are 150,000 to 200,000 clones, 90% to 95% occurring once; the ten biggest clones make up about 4.5%. The sample comprised peripheral blood. These receptors came from a woman aged 45-65 years with acute or convalescent COVID-19.

The chain is built from TRBV11-2 and TRBJ1-4; D is uncertain. The germline V gene encodes CDR1 SGHAT and CDR2 FQNNGV. V shed 3 bases and J shed 7 bases, with 12 bases lying between them. The length of the CDR3 is 14 residues. The CDR3 is CASSLVVGAEKLFF. CDR3 DNA: TGTGCCAGCAGCTTGGTAGTGGGAGCTGAAAAACTGTTTTTT.

This clone was seen just once. V and J are TRBV9 and TRBJ2-2; unclear D gene. There are 12 residues in the CDR3. V shed 7 bases and J shed 4 bases, with 8 bases lying between them. Germline lookup yields CDR1 SGDLS and CDR2 YYNGEE. CDR3 amino acids: CASGVGTGELFF. The CDR3, as DNA: TGTGCCAGCGGAGTCGGCACCGGGGAGCTGTTTTTT.

In this sample, this clone turned up once. The chain uses TRBV9 and TRBJ2-1; D is perhaps TRBD2 (5 bases). The V gene lost 0 bases and the J gene lost 15 bases, with 19 bases spanning the gap. This CDR3 is built from 14 residues. The germline gives CDR1 SGDLS, CDR2 YYNGEE. For the CDR3, the DNA is TGTGCCAGCAGCGTAGGGCGAAACGCCGTGGACTTGTTCTTC. Encoded protein: CASSVGRNAVDLFF.

The V gene is TRBV15, the J gene TRBJ2-1; D is possibly TRBD2 (7 bases). Trimming shortened V by 5 bases and J by 10 bases, and 30 bases separated the two germline ends. The CDR3 consists of 18 residues. Germline CDR1 is LNHNV and CDR2 is YYDKDF (reference sequence). CDR3: CATSGLPRAGAANEEQFF. CDR3 DNA sequence: TGTGCCACCAGCGGTCTCCCCCGTGCGGGGGCAGCAAACGAAGAGCAGTTCTTC.

The chain couples TRBV7-9 to TRBJ2-1, with D perhaps TRBD2 (6 bases). Trimming pared 4 bases from V and 7 bases from J, leaving 17 bases between. CDR1 is SEHNR, CDR2 FQNEAQ, per germline (reference sequence). CDR3 size: 15 residues. In DNA, the CDR3 is TGTGCCAGCAGCTCGGGACTGGCCCGGAGAAATGAGCAGTTCTTC. Encoded protein: CASSSGLARRNEQFF.

CDR3 bases: TGTGCCAGTAGTCAAGGCCCTCGGGACAGCTCCTACAATGAGCAGTTCTTC. This sequence encodes CASSQGPRDSSYNEQFF. V usage is TRBV19 and J usage is TRBJ2-1; 7 bases are shared with TRBD1. Germline-derived CDR1 and CDR2 are LNHDA and SQIVND (reference sequence). The junction had 10 bases not matched to a gene; V was cut back by 5 bases and J by 0 bases. The CDR3 runs 17 residues. The full variable domain, in which reference TRBV19 and TRBJ2-1 provide the parts outside the CDR3, is DGGITQSPKYLFRKEGQNVTLSCEQNLNHDAMYWYRQDPGQGLRLIYYSQIVNDFQKGDIAEGYSVSREKKESFPLTVTSAQKNPTAFYLCASSQGPRDSSYNEQFFGPGTRLTVL.

The genes are TRBV19 and TRBJ1-1; 8 nucleotides match TRBD1. The CDR3 consists of 13 residues. V gave up 2 bases and J gave up 8 bases; unmatched junction bases: 4. The V gene's germline CDR1 is LNHDA and CDR2 SQIVND (reference sequence). The CDR3 region is CASSITRDREAFF. DNA for the CDR3: TGTGCCAGTAGTATAACGCGGGACAGGGAAGCTTTCTTT.

The chain links TRBV27 to TRBJ2-7, with unresolved D. Trimming left V 3 bases short and J 8 bases short, with 17 bases between. Germline CDR1 reads MNHEY; CDR2 reads SMNVEV (reference sequence). The CDR3 is 14 residues long. The CDR3 is CASSLGQSKWKQYF. DNA of the CDR3: TGTGCCAGCAGTTTGGGCCAGTCAAAGTGGAAGCAGTACTTC.

The chain carries TRBV5-1 and TRBJ1-6, with 10 bases identical to TRBD1. CDR1 is SGHRS, CDR2 YFSETQ, per germline. The CDR3 totals 15 residues. With V trimmed by 3 bases and J by 9 bases, 6 bases remained unmatched. CDR3 in DNA: TGCGCCAGCAGCTACCGGGACAGGGGATCTTCACCCCTCCACTTT. Translating gives CASSYRDRGSSPLHF.

The rearrangement joins TRBV7-8 to TRBJ1-2, with 8 nucleotides matching TRBD1. This CDR3 region has 17 residues. In germline, CDR1 is SGHVS, CDR2 FQNEAQ. The ends lost 4 bases at V and 2 bases at J; junction bases unmatched: 12. The CDR3 DNA reads as TGTGCCAGCAGCTCCTTCCCACAGGGGGAGGGAAACTATGGCTACACCTTC. This gives the protein CASSSFPQGEGNYGYTF.

The J gene is TRBJ1-1, the V gene TRBV18; possibly TRBD1 for D (5 bases). Trimming removed 6 bases from V and 1 base from J, with 9 bases in between. CDR3 length: 13 amino acids. Looked up from germline, CDR1 is KGHSH and CDR2 is LQKENI. The CDR3 DNA reads TGTGCCAGCTCCGGGACTCAGAACACTGAAGCTTTCTTT. Translating gives CASSGTQNTEAFF.

The V gene is TRBV7-9, the J gene TRBJ1-2; D possibly corresponds to TRBD1 (6 bases). The germline V gene encodes CDR1 SEHNR and CDR2 FQNEAQ (reference sequence). CDR3 length: 16 amino acids. V lost 5 bases and J 4 bases, leaving 20 bases between the germline ends. The CDR3, as DNA: TGTGCCAGCAGCGCCAGCAGGGGCGCGTTTGGCTATGGCTACACCTTC. It is translated as CASSASRGAFGYGYTF.

V usage is TRBV19 and J usage is TRBJ1-5; 8 bases line up with TRBD1. Germline CDR1 is LNHDA and CDR2 is SQIVND (reference sequence). There are 15 residues in the CDR3. The V segment lost 6 bases and the J segment 9 bases; nucleotides outside the gene matches: 13. In DNA, the CDR3 is TGTGCCAGTAGCCCCCTAGGGCAGGGGGCGCGGCCCCAGCATTTT. Its protein is CASSPLGQGARPQHF.

This chain uses TRBV4-1 with TRBJ2-1, with 10 nucleotides matching TRBD2. The germline CDR1 and CDR2 sequences are MGHRA and YSYEKL. Germline trimming cut 0 bases from V and 0 bases from J; bases unmatched to any gene: 2. CDR3 size: 17 residues. The CDR3 DNA reads TGCGCCAGCAGCCAAGATAGCGGGGGGTCCTCCTACAATGAGCAGTTCTTC. This codes for CASSQDSGGSSYNEQFF.

V usage is TRBV10-3 and J usage is TRBJ2-7; 7 bases match TRBD2. Germline values: CDR1 ENHRY, CDR2 SYGVKD. V lost 7 bases, J lost 2 bases, and 14 bases stayed unmatched. There are 16 residues in the CDR3. CDR3 amino acids: CAITGTTGGSPYEQYF. The CDR3 bases are TGTGCCATCACCGGGACTACGGGGGGTTCTCCCTACGAGCAGTACTTC.

This chain links TRBV15 with TRBJ1-2; D not resolved. The CDR3 spans 14 residues. With 1 base removed from V and 4 bases from J, the gap between germline ends came to 10 bases. Germline CDR1 LNHNV, CDR2 YYDKDF (reference sequence). The CDR3 region has the DNA TGTGCCACCAGCAGAGGATTAAGCCTCTATGGCTACACCTTC. It codes for CATSRGLSLYGYTF. Full variable domain (missing parts from reference TRBV15 and TRBJ1-2): DAMVIQNPRYQVTQFGKPVTLSCSQTLNHNVMYWYQQKSSQAPKLLFHYYDKDFNNEADTPDNFQSRRPNTSFCFLDIRSPGLGDTAMYLCATSRGLSLYGYTFGSGTRLTVV.

CDR3 nucleotides: TGCGCCAGCAGACCGTCGGGACAGGGTAATGAAAAACTGTTTTTT. It is translated as CASRPSGQGNEKLFF. The chain combines TRBV5-1 with TRBJ1-4; 9 bases are a match to TRBD1. V trimming: 5 bases; J trimming: 4 bases; junction bases outside the gene matches: 6. This CDR3 spans 15 amino acids. From germline, CDR1 is SGHRS and CDR2 YFSETQ.

Only one count was recorded for this clone. The chain uses TRBV28 and TRBJ2-3; 9 nucleotides align to TRBD1. From germline, CDR1 is MDHEN and CDR2 SYDVKM. The CDR3 runs 15 residues. V shed 4 bases, J shed 3 bases, and the junction held 5 bases outside the gene matches. The CDR3 DNA reads TGTGCCAGCAGTTGGGGACAGGGAAGGACAGATACGCAGTATTTT. Translating gives CASSWGQGRTDTQYF.

The chain carries TRBV6-5 and TRBJ1-2; no firm D call. The V gene's germline CDR1 is MNHEY and CDR2 SVGAGI. Trimming cost V 10 bases and J 0 bases, with 6 bases left between them. The CDR3 totals 11 residues. Here the CDR3 reads CATQTNYGYTF. In nucleotides, the CDR3 is TGTGCCACCCAGACTAACTATGGCTACACCTTC.

The chain uses TRBV6-2 or TRBV6-3 and TRBJ1-6; D is unresolved. The CDR3 is 14 residues long. The V end lost 6 bases, the J end lost 6 bases, and 12 bases lay between the germline ends. Germline loops: CDR1 MNHEY, CDR2 SVGEGT. CDR3 coding DNA: TGTGCCAGCAGCCGAAGCACGGGTAATTCACCCCTCCACTTT. Its translation: CASSRSTGNSPLHF.

J is TRBJ2-7 and V is TRBV24-1; D remains ambiguous. The V gene lost 5 bases and the J gene lost 6 bases, with 19 bases spanning the gap. CDR3 length: 15 residues. Germline V lookup: CDR1 KGHDR, CDR2 SFDVKD. CDR3 loop: CATSATGLPTGEQYF. The CDR3 region has the DNA TGTGCCACCAGTGCGACGGGTTTACCTACGGGCGAGCAGTACTTC.

A single count supports this clone. The chain recombines TRBV18 with TRBJ1-5; D is unresolved. V was clipped by 5 bases and J by 7 bases, with 12 bases between them. CDR3 length: 13 residues. The V gene's germline CDR1 is KGHSH and CDR2 LQKENI. The CDR3 is CASSDDRSQPQHF. In DNA, the CDR3 is TGTGCCAGCTCAGACGATCGGAGCCAGCCCCAGCATTTT.

The chain couples TRBV5-8 to TRBJ2-3, with D possibly TRBD2 on 6 matching bases. This CDR3 spans 13 amino acids. The ends were cut back, 2 bases at V and 8 bases at J, with 12 bases in the middle. The germline CDR1 and CDR2 sequences are SGHTS and YDEGEE. In DNA form, the CDR3 reads TGTGCCAGCAGCTTCCGCGGGGTGGGTACGCAGTATTTT. Protein product: CASSFRGVGTQYF.

The chain links TRBV19 to TRBJ1-6, with 7 bases lining up with TRBD1. Germline values: CDR1 LNHDA, CDR2 SQIVND (reference sequence). V shed 5 bases, J shed 10 bases, and the junction held 5 bases outside the gene matches. CDR3 length: 13 amino acids. The CDR3 sequence: CASSSGQLSPLHF. The CDR3 DNA follows: TGTGCCAGTAGTTCGGGACAGCTATCACCCCTCCACTTT.

This sequence joins TRBV4-1 and TRBJ1-1; D uncertain. CDR1 and CDR2 (germline): MGHRA, YSYEKL. V lost 2 bases and J lost 3, with 13 bases in between. CDR3 size: 15 residues. Here the CDR3 reads CASSQLQFSDTEAFF. The CDR3 nucleotides read TGCGCCAGCAGCCAATTACAGTTCAGTGACACTGAAGCTTTCTTT.